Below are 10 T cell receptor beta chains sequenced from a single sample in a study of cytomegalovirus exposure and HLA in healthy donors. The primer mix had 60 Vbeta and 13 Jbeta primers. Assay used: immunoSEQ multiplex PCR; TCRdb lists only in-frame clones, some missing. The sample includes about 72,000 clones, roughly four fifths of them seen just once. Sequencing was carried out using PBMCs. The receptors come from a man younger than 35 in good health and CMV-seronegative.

The CDR3 DNA reads TGCGCCAGCAGTCGCCGGGACAGCCCTAATGAAAAACTGTTTTTT. It translates to CASSRRDSPNEKLFF. The chain has TRBV5-1 and TRBJ1-4; TRBD1 agrees at 7 bases. V gave up 5 bases and J gave up 3 bases; unmatched junction bases: 7. The CDR3 runs to 15 residues. CDR1 and CDR2 (germline): SGHRS, YFSETQ. Based on the CDR3 plus reference TRBV5-1 and TRBJ1-4, the full variable domain is KAGVTQTPRYLIKTRGQQVTLSCSPISGHRSVSWYQQTPGQGLQFLFEYFSETQRNKGNFPGRFSGRQFSNSRSEMNVSTLELGDSALYLCASSRRDSPNEKLFFGSGTQLSVL.

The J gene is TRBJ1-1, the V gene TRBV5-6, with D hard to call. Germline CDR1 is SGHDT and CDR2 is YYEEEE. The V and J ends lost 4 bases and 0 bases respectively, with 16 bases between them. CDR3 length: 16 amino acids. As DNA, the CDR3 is TGTGCCAGCAGCCCCTCCAGGCTTTGGATGAACACTGAAGCTTTCTTT. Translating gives CASSPSRLWMNTEAFF.

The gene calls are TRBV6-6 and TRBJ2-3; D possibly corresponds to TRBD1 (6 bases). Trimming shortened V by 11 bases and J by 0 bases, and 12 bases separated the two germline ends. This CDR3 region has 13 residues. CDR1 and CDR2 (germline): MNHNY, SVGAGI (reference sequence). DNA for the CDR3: TGTGCCTTGAGGGGGTATAGCACAGATACGCAGTATTTT. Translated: CALRGYSTDTQYF.

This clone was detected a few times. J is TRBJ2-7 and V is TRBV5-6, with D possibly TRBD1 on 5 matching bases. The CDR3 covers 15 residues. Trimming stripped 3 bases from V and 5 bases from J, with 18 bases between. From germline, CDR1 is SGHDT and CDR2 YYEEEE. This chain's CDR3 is CASSSTLTAWNEQYF. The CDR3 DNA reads TGTGCCAGCAGCTCCACCCTGACAGCTTGGAACGAGCAGTACTTC.

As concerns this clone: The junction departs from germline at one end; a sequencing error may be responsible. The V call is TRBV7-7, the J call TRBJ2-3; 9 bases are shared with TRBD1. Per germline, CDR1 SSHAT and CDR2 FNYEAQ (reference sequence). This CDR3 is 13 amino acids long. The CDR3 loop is CASSLQGADTQYF. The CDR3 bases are TGTGCTAGCAGCCTACAGGGGGCTGATACGCAGTATTTT.

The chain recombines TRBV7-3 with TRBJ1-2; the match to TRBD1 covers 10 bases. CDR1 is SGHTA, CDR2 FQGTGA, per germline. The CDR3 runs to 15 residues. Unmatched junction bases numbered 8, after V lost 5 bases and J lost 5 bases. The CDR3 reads CASSPPGTGAYGYTF. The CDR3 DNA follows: TGTGCCAGCAGCCCTCCCGGGACAGGGGCGTATGGCTACACCTTC.

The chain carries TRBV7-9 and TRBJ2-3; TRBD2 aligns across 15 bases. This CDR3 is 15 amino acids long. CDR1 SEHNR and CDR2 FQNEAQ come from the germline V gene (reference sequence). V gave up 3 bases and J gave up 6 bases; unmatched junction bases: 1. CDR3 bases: TGTGCCAGCAGCTTCGGGACTAGCGGGAGGGATACGCAGTATTTT. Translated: CASSFGTSGRDTQYF.

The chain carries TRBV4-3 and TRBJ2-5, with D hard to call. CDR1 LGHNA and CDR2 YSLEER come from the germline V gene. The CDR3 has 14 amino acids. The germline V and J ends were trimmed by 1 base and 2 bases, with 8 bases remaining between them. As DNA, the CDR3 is TGCGCCAGCAGCCAAGTAACTTATCAAGAGACCCAGTACTTC. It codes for CASSQVTYQETQYF.

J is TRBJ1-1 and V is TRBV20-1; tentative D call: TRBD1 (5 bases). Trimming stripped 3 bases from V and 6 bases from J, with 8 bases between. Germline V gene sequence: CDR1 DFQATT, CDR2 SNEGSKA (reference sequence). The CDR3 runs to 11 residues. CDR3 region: CSARRQSEAFF. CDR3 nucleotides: TGCAGTGCTAGGCGACAGTCTGAAGCTTTCTTT.

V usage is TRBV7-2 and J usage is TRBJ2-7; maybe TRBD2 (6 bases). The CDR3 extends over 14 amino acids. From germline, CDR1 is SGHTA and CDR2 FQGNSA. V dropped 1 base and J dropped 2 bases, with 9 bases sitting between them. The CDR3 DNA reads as TGTGCCAGCAGCTTAGTGCGGGGTACCTACGAGCAGTACTTC. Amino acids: CASSLVRGTYEQYF.